Listed below are T cell receptor beta chains from one sample, sequenced in a study of blood T cells in healthy people across ages. TCRdb re-analysed the 5' RACE reads in MiXCR, keeping a single row per CDR3 protein. Here the sample spans over 1,500,000 distinct CDR3 sequences, about two fifths being singletons. Specimen: blood. These receptors originate from a human donor in good health. The CDR3 runs from the conserved cysteine through the conserved F or W. A D gene is named only where the DNA matches it firmly. Size is stated for part of the rows, as once, few or many counts, or as a class when the clone is expanded.

v_call	clone_size	j_call	d_call	cdr3_nt	cdr3_aa
TRBV6-6	NA	TRBJ1-4	NA	TGTGCCAGCAGGTCGAGGGCGGCTAATGAAAAACTGTTTTTT	CASRSRAANEKLFF
TRBV12-3/TRBV12-4	NA	TRBJ1-2	NA	TGTGCCAGCCAGGACGGCGCCTATGGCTACACCTTC	CASQDGAYGYTF
TRBV11-2	NA	TRBJ2-3	NA	TGTGCCAGCAGCTTATTACGGGGCGGCCCCACAGATACGCAGTATTTT	CASSLLRGGPTDTQYF
TRBV5-6	many	TRBJ2-1	NA	TGTGCCAGCAGCTTGGTTGGGGACAATGAGCAGTTCTTC	CASSLVGDNEQFF
TRBV18	NA	TRBJ2-6	NA	TGTGCCAGCTCAAGTTCAGGCGGTACTGGGGCCAACGTCCTGACTTTC	CASSSSGGTGANVLTF
TRBV11-2	few	TRBJ2-4	NA	TGTGCCAGCAGCTTAGTGCCTGGGCGGTGGGCCAAAAACATTCAGTACTTC	CASSLVPGRWAKNIQYF
TRBV20-1	NA	TRBJ1-1	NA	TGCAGTGCTAGAACTCGGGGGTTACTAGCTTTCTTT	CSARTRGLLAFF
TRBV20-1	NA	TRBJ2-4	TRBD1	TGCAGTGCGGAGGGACAGGGTCGGAACATTCAGTACTTC	CSAEGQGRNIQYF
TRBV7-8	NA	TRBJ2-4	NA	TGTGCCTGCAGCTTAGCGCTGATTGTTGAATTAGCCAAAAACATTCAGTACTTC	CACSLALIVELAKNIQYF
TRBV6-4	NA	TRBJ2-1	NA	TGTGCCAGCAGTGACTCCCCCCACAATGAGCAGTTATTC	CASSDSPHNEQLF
TRBV20-1	few	TRBJ2-7	NA	TGCAGTGCTCGAAGACGGAAAGCACCCCCCGGGGAATCCTTTTACGAGCAGTACTTC	CSARRRKAPPGESFYEQYF
TRBV6-5	NA	TRBJ2-7	NA	TGTGCCAGCAACACATCATTTGGGGATACCCAGTACTTC	CASNTSFGDTQYF
TRBV2	few	TRBJ1-2	NA	TGTGCCAGCAGTGAAGATGACTATGGCTACACCTTC	CASSEDDYGYTF
TRBV18	few	TRBJ2-1	NA	TGTGCCAGCTCACCACCGGTGGGATTCTACAATGAGCAGTTCTTC	CASSPPVGFYNEQFF
TRBV7-2	many	TRBJ2-7	NA	TGTGCCAGCAGCTTATGGGGGGACGAGCAGTACTTC	CASSLWGDEQYF
TRBV28	NA	TRBJ2-7	NA	TGTGCCAGCAGGTCCTTCGGGGGCGCGTACGAGCAGTACTTC	CASRSFGGAYEQYF
TRBV10-3	few	TRBJ2-1	NA	TGTGCCCCTAGGTCGGGCCCTATTAGCTCCTACAATGAGCAGTTCTTC	CAPRSGPISSYNEQFF
TRBV4-1	NA	TRBJ2-7	NA	TGCGCCAGCAGCCCCTATGATGGGCAGGCATACGAGCAGTACTTC	CASSPYDGQAYEQYF
TRBV29-1	once	TRBJ1-4	NA	TGCAGCGTTGATTTGGGGGCGGTAGATGAAAAACTGTTTTTT	CSVDLGAVDEKLFF
TRBV2	few	TRBJ2-6	TRBD1	TGTGCCAGCCCTAAGGCGGGCGCGGGACAGGGGGATACAGGGGCCAACGTCCTGACTTTC	CASPKAGAGQGDTGANVLTF
TRBV29-1	NA	TRBJ1-5	TRBD1	TGCAGCGTTGAGGAGGGGGGGACAGGGGGAGAGCCCCAGCATTTT	CSVEEGGTGGEPQHF
TRBV12-3/TRBV12-4	few	TRBJ1-2	NA	TGTGCCAGCACCATTACCCGGATTGCCGATAACTGTGGCTACACCTTC	CASTITRIADNCGYTF
TRBV5-1	NA	TRBJ2-5	NA	TGCGCCAGCAGCTTGGGGACTACCCCTGGGGAGACCCAGTACTTC	CASSLGTTPGETQYF
TRBV4-3	few	TRBJ1-1	NA	TGCGCCAGCACCCGGTCGACTGACGTTCGGGGGGTCTGGGACACTGAAGCTTTCTTT	CASTRSTDVRGVWDTEAFF
TRBV10-3	NA	TRBJ1-3	NA	TGTGCCATCAGTGAGTGGGGGCTAGCTGGAAACACCATATATTTT	CAISEWGLAGNTIYF
TRBV27	NA	TRBJ2-3	TRBD2	TGTGCCAGCAGTGTAGGACTAGCATCAGATACGCAGTATTTT	CASSVGLASDTQYF
TRBV9	NA	TRBJ2-1	NA	TGTGCCAGCAGCGGGGCTAGCTCCGGTGAGCAGTTCTTC	CASSGASSGEQFF
TRBV10-3	few	TRBJ1-2	NA	TGTGCCATCAGTGAGTCTCTGGACCCAGGAGGCTACACCTTC	CAISESLDPGGYTF
TRBV10-3	NA	TRBJ2-7	NA	TGTGCCGCCAGGACGGGACACAGCTACGAGCAGTACTTC	CAARTGHSYEQYF
TRBV12-3/TRBV12-4	NA	TRBJ1-1	NA	TGTGCCAGCAGTTTTGCAGGGGAGAACACTGAAGCTTTCTTT	CASSFAGENTEAFF
TRBV10-3	NA	TRBJ2-6	NA	TGTGCCATCAGTGAGTCGGGGCACTCTGGGGCCAACGTCCTGACTTTC	CAISESGHSGANVLTF
TRBV28	NA	TRBJ1-4	NA	TGTGCCAGCAGTTCCCCCATTAAAGGAAATAATGAAAAACTGTTTTTT	CASSSPIKGNNEKLFF
TRBV5-1	NA	TRBJ2-5	TRBD2	TGCGCCAGCAGCTTGGAGTCTAGCGGGGGCCAAGAGACCCAGTACTTC	CASSLESSGGQETQYF
TRBV29-1	few	TRBJ1-1	NA	TGCAGCGTTGAGCACGGTACTGAAGCTTTCTTT	CSVEHGTEAFF
TRBV12-3/TRBV12-4	once	TRBJ2-3	TRBD2	TGTGCCGGCAGTTTTCGACTAGCAAGGGATACGCAGTATTTT	CAGSFRLARDTQYF
TRBV9	NA	TRBJ1-2	NA	TGTGCCAGCAGCGGAGGTAGCAGCTATGGCTACACCTTC	CASSGGSSYGYTF
TRBV10-3	NA	TRBJ1-2	TRBD1	TGTGCCATCAGAGACAGGGCGCACTATGGCTACACCTTC	CAIRDRAHYGYTF
TRBV15	NA	TRBJ2-7	NA	TGTGCCACCGGCAGAGAACGGCCCGCAAGCTCCTACGAGCAGTACTTC	CATGRERPASSYEQYF
TRBV20-1	NA	TRBJ2-3	NA	TGCGGTGCTAGAGATGCCAGAACAGATACGCAGTATTTT	CGARDARTDTQYF
TRBV7-2	few	TRBJ2-7	NA	TGTGCCAGCAGCTTAGAAGGGTACAAGGAATACGAGCAGTACTTC	CASSLEGYKEYEQYF
TRBV21-1	NA	TRBJ1-5	NA	TGTGCCAGCAGCACACGGGACACCGGCAATCAGCCCCAGCATTTT	CASSTRDTGNQPQHF
TRBV4-3	NA	TRBJ2-5	TRBD2	TGCGCCAGCAGCCAAGCCCGGGGGGGCTTTGAGACCCAGTACTTC	CASSQARGGFETQYF
TRBV7-9	NA	TRBJ1-6	TRBD1	TGTGCCAGCAGCGCCGGTGGACAGGGGGCAAATTCACCCCTCCACTTT	CASSAGGQGANSPLHF
TRBV7-6	NA	TRBJ2-7	TRBD2	TGTGCCAGCAGCTCCAGCGGGAGCTCCTACGGGCAGTACTTC	CASSSSGSSYGQYF
TRBV20-1	NA	TRBJ1-1	TRBD1	TGCAGTGCTAGAGTTGACAGGGCGGGCACTGAAGCTTTCTTT	CSARVDRAGTEAFF
TRBV4-1	NA	TRBJ1-5	NA	TGCGCCAGCAGCCTTCGCGTAAGCCCCAGCAATCAGCCCCAGCATTTT	CASSLRVSPSNQPQHF
TRBV10-3	NA	TRBJ2-1	NA	TGTGCCATCAGCTTTTGGGGGGGCCGGAAATCCTACAATGAGCAGTTCTTC	CAISFWGGRKSYNEQFF
TRBV11-1	NA	TRBJ2-5	TRBD1	TGTGCCAGCAGCTTCTCCGGGACAGTAGCCCTAGAGACCCAGTACTTC	CASSFSGTVALETQYF
TRBV12-3/TRBV12-4	NA	TRBJ2-3	TRBD2	TGTGCCAGCAGTTTCACGGGAGCGGGAACAGATGCGCAGTATTTT	CASSFTGAGTDAQYF
TRBV24-1	few	TRBJ1-2	NA	TGTGCCACCAGTTGGGGAGGACAGCCCTATGGCTACACCTTC	CATSWGGQPYGYTF
TRBV2	NA	TRBJ1-1	NA	TGTGCCAGCAGTGCAACCGACACGAACACTGAAGCTTTCTTT	CASSATDTNTEAFF
TRBV20-1	NA	TRBJ2-2	NA	TGCAGTGCTAGAGATCGCTGGACCGGGGAGCTGTTTTTT	CSARDRWTGELFF